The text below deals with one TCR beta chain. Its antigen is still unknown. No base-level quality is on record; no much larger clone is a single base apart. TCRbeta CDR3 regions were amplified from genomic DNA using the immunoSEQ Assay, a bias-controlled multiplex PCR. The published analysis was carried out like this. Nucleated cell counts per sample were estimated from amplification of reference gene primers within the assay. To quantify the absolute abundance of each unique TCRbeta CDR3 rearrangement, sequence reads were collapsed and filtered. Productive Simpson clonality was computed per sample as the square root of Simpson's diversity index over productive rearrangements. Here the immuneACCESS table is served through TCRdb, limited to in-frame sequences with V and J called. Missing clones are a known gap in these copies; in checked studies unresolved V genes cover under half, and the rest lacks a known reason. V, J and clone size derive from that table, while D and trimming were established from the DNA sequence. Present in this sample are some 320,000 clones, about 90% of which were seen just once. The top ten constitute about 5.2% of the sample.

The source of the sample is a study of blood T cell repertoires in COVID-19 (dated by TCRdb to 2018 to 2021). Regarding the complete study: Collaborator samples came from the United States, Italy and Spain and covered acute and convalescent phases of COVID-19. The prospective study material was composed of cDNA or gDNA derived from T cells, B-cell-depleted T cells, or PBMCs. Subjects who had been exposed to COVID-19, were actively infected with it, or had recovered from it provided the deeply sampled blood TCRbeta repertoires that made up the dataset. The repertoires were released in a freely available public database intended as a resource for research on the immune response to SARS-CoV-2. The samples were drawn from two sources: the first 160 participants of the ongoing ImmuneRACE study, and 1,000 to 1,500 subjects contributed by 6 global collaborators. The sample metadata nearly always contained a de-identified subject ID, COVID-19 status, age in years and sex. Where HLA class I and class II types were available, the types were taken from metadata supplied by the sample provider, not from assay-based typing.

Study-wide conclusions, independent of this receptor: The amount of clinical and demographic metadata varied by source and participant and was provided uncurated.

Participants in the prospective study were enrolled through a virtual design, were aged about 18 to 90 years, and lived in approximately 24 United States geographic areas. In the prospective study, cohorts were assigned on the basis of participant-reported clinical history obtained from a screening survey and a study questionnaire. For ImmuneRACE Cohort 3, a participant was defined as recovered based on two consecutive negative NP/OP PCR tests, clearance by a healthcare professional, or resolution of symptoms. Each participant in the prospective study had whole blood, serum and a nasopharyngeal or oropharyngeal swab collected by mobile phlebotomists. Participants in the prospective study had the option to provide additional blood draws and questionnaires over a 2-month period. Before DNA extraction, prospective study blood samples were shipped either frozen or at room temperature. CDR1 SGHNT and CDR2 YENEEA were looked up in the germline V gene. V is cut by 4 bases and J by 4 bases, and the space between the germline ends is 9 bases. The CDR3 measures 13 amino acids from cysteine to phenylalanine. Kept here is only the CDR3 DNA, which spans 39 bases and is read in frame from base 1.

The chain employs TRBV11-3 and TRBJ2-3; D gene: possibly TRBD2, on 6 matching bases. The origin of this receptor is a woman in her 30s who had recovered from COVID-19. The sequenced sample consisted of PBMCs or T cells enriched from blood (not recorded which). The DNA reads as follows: TGTGCCAGCAGCTCTGGCGGGGCAGATACGCAGTATTTT. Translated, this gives CASSSGGADTQYF.